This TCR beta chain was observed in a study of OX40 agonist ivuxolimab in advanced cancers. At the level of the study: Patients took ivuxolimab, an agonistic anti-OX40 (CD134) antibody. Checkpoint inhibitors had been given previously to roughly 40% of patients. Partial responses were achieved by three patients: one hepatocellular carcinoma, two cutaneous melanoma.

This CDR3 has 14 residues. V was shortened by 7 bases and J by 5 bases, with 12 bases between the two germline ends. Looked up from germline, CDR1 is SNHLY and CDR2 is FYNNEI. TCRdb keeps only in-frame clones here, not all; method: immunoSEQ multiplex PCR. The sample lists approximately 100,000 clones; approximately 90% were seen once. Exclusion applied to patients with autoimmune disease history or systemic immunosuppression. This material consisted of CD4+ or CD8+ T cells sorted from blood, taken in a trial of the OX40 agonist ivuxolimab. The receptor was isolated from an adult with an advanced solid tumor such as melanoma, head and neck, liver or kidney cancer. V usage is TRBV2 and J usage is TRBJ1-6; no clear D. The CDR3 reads CASIKGSDNSPLHF. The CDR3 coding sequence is TGTGCCAGCATTAAGGGCTCTGATAATTCACCCCTCCACTTT.